This T cell receptor (beta chain) was observed in a study of cytomegalovirus exposure and HLA in healthy donors. Overall study: When 398 donors were genotyped, around 77% of them were found to fall in the Caucasian-associated ancestry cluster. General observations from the study: As was reported, the HLA-A and HLA-B alleles of most subjects were accurately predicted from TCR beta sequences. Investigators reported over 150 TCR beta chains as tied to cytomegalovirus. An analysis that came later showed most CMV-associated TCR beta chains appearing HLA-restricted.

Amplification used 60 Vbeta primers and 13 Jbeta primers. Produced via immunoSEQ multiplex PCR; TCRdb's table is partial and in-frame only. The sample includes 60,000 to 90,000 clones, less than 75% of them seen just once. Notes on this clone: Its antigen is unidentified. Mismatch with germline at one junction end may stem from a read error. Additional DNA sequences in this sample encode the identical CDR3.

This clonotype originated in a man aged 35-49 years in good health and CMV-seropositive. Input material: PBMCs.

The CDR3 nucleotides read TGCGCCAGCAGCTTAGTGGGGGACAGTTACACAGATACGCAGTATTTT. It yields the protein CASSLVGDSYTDTQYF. This rearrangement joins TRBV7-6 to TRBJ2-3, with 7 bases aligning to TRBD1. The germline gives CDR1 SGHVS, CDR2 FNYEAQ. This CDR3 has 16 residues.